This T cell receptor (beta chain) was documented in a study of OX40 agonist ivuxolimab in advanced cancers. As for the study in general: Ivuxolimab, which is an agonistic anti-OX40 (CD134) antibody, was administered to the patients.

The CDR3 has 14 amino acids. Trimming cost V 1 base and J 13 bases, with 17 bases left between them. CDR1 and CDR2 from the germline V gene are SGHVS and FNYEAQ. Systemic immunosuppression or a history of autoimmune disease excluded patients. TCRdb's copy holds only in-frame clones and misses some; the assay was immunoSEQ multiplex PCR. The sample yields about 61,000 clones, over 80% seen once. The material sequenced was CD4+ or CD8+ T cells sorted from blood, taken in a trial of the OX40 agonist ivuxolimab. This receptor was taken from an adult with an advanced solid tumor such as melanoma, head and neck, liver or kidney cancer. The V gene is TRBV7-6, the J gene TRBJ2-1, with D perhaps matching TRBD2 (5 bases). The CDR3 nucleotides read TGTGCCAGCAGCTTAGTCCTTTGGGGAGAGACCCAGTTCTTC. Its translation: CASSLVLWGETQFF.